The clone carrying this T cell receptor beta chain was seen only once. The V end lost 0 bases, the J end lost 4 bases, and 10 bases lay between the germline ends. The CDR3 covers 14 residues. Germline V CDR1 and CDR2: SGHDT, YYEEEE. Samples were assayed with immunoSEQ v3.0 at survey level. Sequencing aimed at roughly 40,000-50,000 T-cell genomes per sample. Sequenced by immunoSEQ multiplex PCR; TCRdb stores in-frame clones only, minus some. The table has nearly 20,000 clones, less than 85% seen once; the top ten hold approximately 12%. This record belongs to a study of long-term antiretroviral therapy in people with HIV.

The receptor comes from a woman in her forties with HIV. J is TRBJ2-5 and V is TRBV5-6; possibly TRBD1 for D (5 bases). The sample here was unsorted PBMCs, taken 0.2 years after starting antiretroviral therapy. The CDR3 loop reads CASSLARVRETQYF. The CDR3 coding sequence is TGTGCCAGCAGCTTGGCCAGGGTACGAGAGACCCAGTACTTC.